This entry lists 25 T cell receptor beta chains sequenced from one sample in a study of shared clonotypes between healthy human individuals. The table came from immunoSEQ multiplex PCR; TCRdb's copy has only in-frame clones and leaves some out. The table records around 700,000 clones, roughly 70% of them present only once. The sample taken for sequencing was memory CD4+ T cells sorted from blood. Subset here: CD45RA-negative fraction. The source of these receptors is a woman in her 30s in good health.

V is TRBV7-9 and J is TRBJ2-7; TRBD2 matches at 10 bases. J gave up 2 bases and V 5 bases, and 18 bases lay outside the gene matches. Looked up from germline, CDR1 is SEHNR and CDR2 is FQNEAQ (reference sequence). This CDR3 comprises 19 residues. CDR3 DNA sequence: TGTGCCAGCAGCCCGCCGGAGACTAGCGGGCCCAGGAGGCCCTACGAGCAGTACTTC. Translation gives CASSPPETSGPRRPYEQYF.

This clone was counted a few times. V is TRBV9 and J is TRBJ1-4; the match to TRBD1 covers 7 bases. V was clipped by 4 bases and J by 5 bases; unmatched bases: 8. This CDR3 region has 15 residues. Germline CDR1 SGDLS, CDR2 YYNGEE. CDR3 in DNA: TGTGCCAGCAGCTCTAGAGGGGGCGAGAATGAAAAACTGTTTTTT. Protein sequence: CASSSRGGENEKLFF.

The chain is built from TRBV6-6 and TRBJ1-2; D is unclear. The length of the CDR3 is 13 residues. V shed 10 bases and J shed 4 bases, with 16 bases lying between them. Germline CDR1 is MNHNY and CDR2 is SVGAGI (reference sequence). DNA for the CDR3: TGTGCCACCAATAATAGGATATTCTATGGCTACACCTTC. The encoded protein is CATNNRIFYGYTF.

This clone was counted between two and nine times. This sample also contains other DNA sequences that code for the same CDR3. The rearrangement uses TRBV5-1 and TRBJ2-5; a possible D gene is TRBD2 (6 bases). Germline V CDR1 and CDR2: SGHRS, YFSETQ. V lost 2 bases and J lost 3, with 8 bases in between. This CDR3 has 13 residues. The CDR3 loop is CASSFSGEETQYF. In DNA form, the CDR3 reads TGCGCCAGCAGCTTTTCGGGAGAAGAGACCCAGTACTTC.

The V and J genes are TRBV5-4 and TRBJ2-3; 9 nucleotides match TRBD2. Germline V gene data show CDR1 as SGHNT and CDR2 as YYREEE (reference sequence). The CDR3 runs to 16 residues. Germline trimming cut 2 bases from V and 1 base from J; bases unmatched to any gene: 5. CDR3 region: CASSFSIAGGTDTQYF. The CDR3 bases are TGTGCCAGCAGCTTTAGTATAGCGGGGGGCACAGATACGCAGTATTTT.

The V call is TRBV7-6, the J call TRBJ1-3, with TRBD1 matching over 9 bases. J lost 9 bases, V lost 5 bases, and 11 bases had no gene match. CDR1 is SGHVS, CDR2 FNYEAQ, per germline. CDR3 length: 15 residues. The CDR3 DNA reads TGTGCCAGCAGCCCGAGGGACAGGGAAAGGAGCACCATATATTTT. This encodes CASSPRDRERSTIYF.

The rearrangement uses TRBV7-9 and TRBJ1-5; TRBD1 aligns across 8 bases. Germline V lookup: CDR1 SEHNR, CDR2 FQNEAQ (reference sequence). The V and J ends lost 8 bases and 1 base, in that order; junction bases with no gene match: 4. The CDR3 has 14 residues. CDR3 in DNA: TGTGCCAGCTCCGGACAGGGAAGCAATCAGCCCCAGCATTTT. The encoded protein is CASSGQGSNQPQHF.

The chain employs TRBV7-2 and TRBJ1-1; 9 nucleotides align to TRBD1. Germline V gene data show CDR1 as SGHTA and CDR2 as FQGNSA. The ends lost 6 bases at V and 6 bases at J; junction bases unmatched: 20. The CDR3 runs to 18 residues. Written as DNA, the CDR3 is TGTGCCAGCAGTCGATATAACAGGGGGCGCGGGTACCTCCCTGAAGCTTTCTTT. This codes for CASSRYNRGRGYLPEAFF.

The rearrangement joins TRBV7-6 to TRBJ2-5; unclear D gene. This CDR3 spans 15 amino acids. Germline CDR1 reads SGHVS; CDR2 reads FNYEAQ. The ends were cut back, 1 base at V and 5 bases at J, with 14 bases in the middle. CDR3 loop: CASSLVRVGAETQYF. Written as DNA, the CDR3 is TGTGCCAGCAGCTTAGTCAGAGTGGGTGCCGAGACCCAGTACTTC.

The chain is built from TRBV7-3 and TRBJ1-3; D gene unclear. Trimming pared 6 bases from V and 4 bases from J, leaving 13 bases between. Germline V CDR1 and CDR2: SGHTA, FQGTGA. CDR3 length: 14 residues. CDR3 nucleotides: TGTGCCAGCAGTGCCGGGAGTTCGGGAAACACCATATATTTT. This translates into CASSAGSSGNTIYF.

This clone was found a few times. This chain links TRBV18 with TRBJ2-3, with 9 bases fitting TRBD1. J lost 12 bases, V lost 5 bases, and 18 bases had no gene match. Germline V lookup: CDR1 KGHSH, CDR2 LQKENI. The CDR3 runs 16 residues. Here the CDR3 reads CASSSGQGPPRFVQYF. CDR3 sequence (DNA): TGTGCCAGCTCATCAGGACAGGGGCCCCCACGGTTCGTCCAGTATTTT.

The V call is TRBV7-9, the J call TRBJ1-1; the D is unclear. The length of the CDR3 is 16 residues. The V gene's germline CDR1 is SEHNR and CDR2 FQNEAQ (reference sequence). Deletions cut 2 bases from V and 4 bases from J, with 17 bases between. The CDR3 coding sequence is TGTGCCAGCAGCTTATCTGTGTTCGGGGTAGGCACTGAAGCTTTCTTT. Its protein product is CASSLSVFGVGTEAFF. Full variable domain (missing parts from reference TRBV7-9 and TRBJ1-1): DTGVSQNPRHKITKRGQNVTFRCDPISEHNRLYWYRQTLGQGPEFLTYFQNEAQLEKSRLLSDRFSAERPKGSFSTLEIQRTEQGDSAMYLCASSLSVFGVGTEAFFGQGTRLTVV.

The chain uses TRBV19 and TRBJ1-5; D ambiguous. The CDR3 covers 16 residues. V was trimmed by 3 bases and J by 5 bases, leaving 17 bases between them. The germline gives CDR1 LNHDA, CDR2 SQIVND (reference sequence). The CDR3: CASSIQSQVAYQPQHF. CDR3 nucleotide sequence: TGTGCCAGTAGTATTCAGAGCCAGGTAGCCTATCAGCCCCAGCATTTT.

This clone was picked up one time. Here the CDR3 reads CASSSPGLVLTDTQYF. As DNA, the CDR3 is TGCGCCAGCAGCTCACCGGGACTAGTGCTGACAGATACGCAGTATTTT. The chain couples TRBV5-1 to TRBJ2-3; 8 bases align to TRBD2. The germline V gene has CDR1 SGHRS and CDR2 YFSETQ. Losses at the gene ends were 3 bases for V and 3 bases for J; bases not matched to a gene: 9. CDR3 length: 16 amino acids.

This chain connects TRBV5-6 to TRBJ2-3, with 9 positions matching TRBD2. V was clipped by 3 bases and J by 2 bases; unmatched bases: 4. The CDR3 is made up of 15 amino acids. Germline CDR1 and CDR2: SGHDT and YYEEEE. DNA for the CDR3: TGTGCCAGCAGCTCAGGACTAGCGCTCACAGATACGCAGTATTTT. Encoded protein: CASSSGLALTDTQYF. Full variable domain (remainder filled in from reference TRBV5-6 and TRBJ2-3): DAGVTQSPTHLIKTRGQQVTLRCSPKSGHDTVSWYQQALGQGPQFIFQYYEEEERQRGNFPDRFSGHQFPNYSSELNVNALLLGDSALYLCASSSGLALTDTQYFGPGTRLTVL.

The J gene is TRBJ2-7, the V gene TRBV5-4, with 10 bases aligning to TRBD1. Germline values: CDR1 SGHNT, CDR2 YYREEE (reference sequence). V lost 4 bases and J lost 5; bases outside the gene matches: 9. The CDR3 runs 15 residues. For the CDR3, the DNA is TGTGCCAGCAGCACCCCGACAGGGGGCAAAGACGAGCAGTACTTC. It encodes CASSTPTGGKDEQYF.

The CDR3 region is CASSLGTFPEQYF. CDR3 DNA: TGTGCCAGCAGCTTAGGGACTTTCCCCGAGCAGTACTTC. The V and J genes are TRBV6-1 and TRBJ2-7; weak D call: TRBD2 (6 bases). Trimming cost V 6 bases and J 6 bases, with 15 bases left between them. The germline CDR1 and CDR2 sequences are MNHNS and SASEGT. The CDR3 covers 13 residues.

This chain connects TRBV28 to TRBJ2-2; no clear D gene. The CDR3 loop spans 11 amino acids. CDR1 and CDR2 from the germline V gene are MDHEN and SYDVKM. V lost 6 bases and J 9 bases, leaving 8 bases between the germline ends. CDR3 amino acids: CASSTSRELFF. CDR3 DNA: TGTGCCAGCAGCACCAGCAGGGAGCTGTTTTTT. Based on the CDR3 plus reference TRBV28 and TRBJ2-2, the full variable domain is DVKVTQSSRYLVKRTGEKVFLECVQDMDHENMFWYRQDPGLGLRLIYFSYDVKMKEKGDIPEGYSVSREKKERFSLILESASTNQTSMYLCASSTSRELFFGEGSRLTVL.

The DNA for the CDR3 is TGCGCCAGCTCAGCTTTGGGACAGGGCTATGGCTACACCTTC. Protein product: CASSALGQGYGYTF. The gene calls are TRBV5-1 and TRBJ1-2; 9 bases fit TRBD1. The CDR3 is 14 amino acids. The J segment lost 4 bases and the V segment lost 7 bases, leaving 8 bases of the junction unmatched. Per the germline V gene, CDR1 is SGHRS and CDR2 is YFSETQ. Supplemented by reference TRBV5-1 and TRBJ1-2, the full variable domain reads KAGVTQTPRYLIKTRGQQVTLSCSPISGHRSVSWYQQTPGQGLQFLFEYFSETQRNKGNFPGRFSGRQFSNSRSEMNVSTLELGDSALYLCASSALGQGYGYTFGSGTRLTVV.

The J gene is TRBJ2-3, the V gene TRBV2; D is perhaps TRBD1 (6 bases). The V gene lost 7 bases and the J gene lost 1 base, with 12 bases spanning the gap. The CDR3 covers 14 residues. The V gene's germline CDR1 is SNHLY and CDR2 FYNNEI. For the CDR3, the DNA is TGTGCCAGCACCCCAGGGGCAGGCACAGATACGCAGTATTTT. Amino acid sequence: CASTPGAGTDTQYF.

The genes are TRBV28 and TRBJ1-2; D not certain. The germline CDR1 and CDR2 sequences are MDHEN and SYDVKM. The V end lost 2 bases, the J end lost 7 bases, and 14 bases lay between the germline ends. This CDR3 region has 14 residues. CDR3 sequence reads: CASSLRQATSGYTF. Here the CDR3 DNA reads TGTGCCAGCAGTTTACGGCAGGCTACTTCTGGCTACACCTTC.

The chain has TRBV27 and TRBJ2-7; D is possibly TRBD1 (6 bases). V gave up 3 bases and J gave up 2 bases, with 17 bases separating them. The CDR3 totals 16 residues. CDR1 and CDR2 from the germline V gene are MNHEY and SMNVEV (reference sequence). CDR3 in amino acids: CASSFRLGTTTYEQYF. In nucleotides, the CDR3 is TGTGCCAGCAGTTTTAGGTTGGGGACAACCACCTACGAGCAGTACTTC.

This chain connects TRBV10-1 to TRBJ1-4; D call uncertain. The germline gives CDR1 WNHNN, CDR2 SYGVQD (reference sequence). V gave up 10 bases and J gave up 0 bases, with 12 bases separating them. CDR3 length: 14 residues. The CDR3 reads CATRCRATNEKLFF. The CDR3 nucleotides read TGCGCCACAAGATGTAGAGCAACTAATGAAAAACTGTTTTTT.

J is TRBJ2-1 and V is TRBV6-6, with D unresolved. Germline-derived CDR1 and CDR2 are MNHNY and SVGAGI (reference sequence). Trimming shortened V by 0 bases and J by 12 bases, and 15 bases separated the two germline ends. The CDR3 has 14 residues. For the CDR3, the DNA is TGTGCCAGCAGTTACTCCGGATCCCGAGACTCGCAGTTCTTC. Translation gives CASSYSGSRDSQFF.

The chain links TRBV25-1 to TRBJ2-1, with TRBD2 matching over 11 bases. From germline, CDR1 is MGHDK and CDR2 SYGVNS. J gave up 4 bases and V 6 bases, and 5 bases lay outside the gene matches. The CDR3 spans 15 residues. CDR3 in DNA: TGTGCCAGCAGCATAGCGGGAGGGCGGTACAATGAGCAGTTCTTC. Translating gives CASSIAGGRYNEQFF.